Listed here are 25 T cell receptor beta chains from one sample, sequenced in a study of T cells in Graves' hyperthyroidism and ophthalmopathy. What was amplified from RNA transcripts were TCR beta CDR3 regions. First-round RT-PCR of the TCR CDR3 relied on the HTBI primer set. TCRdb recomputed calls from the multiplex PCR reads with MiXCR, one row per CDR3 protein. Of some 620,000 distinct CDR3 sequences in the sample, about 17% are singletons; the top ten hold approximately 3.9%. The material sequenced was blood. These receptors were collected from a woman aged 25 to 45 with Graves' hyperthyroidism.

The DNA for the CDR3 is TGTGCCACCCCCTCATGGGAGGGAGGGCTGTTTTTT. Translating it yields CATPSWEGGLFF. This chain joins TRBV6-1 and TRBJ2-2; 7 bases align to TRBD2. CDR1 and CDR2 (germline): MNHNS, SASEGT. This CDR3 is built from 12 residues. J was trimmed by 13 bases and V by 10 bases; bases with no gene match: 12.

This chain uses TRBV28 with TRBJ2-7; 9 bases match TRBD1. In germline, CDR1 is MDHEN, CDR2 SYDVKM. V was pared by 8 bases and J by 2 bases, with 7 bases of the junction left unmatched. The CDR3 consists of 14 residues. CDR3 coding DNA: TGTGCCAGCGACGGGACAGGGCTCCCCTACGAGCAGTACTTC. Translation: CASDGTGLPYEQYF.

This clonotype was detected ten times or more. This sequence joins TRBV10-3 and TRBJ2-7; 12 nucleotides align to TRBD2. Germline lookup yields CDR1 ENHRY and CDR2 SYGVKD. V was pared by 3 bases and J by 7 bases, with 7 bases of the junction left unmatched. The CDR3 has 15 residues. Here the CDR3 reads CAISDPGLAGKEQYF. The DNA for the CDR3 is TGTGCCATCAGTGATCCGGGACTAGCGGGTAAAGAGCAGTACTTC.

The chain recombines TRBV5-4 with TRBJ2-7; 13 positions agree with TRBD2. CDR3 length: 14 residues. Germline CDR1 and CDR2: SGHNT and YYREEE (reference sequence). V was clipped by 3 bases and J by 7 bases; unmatched bases: 4. The CDR3 bases are TGTGCCAGCAGCTCTGGGACTAGCGGGAAGGAGCAGTACTTC. Amino acid sequence: CASSSGTSGKEQYF.

V is TRBV7-9 and J is TRBJ1-4, with TRBD1 identical over 8 bases. In germline, CDR1 is SEHNR, CDR2 FQNEAQ (reference sequence). The ends lost 5 bases at V and 8 bases at J; junction bases unmatched: 10. The CDR3 is 15 amino acids. The CDR3 DNA reads as TGTGCCAGCAGCCCCCAGGGGGCGTTAGGAGAAAAACTGTTTTTT. Translated, it gives CASSPQGALGEKLFF.

In this sample, this clonotype turned up many times. The chain carries TRBV7-2 and TRBJ2-1, with a tentative D call TRBD2 (7 bases). Germline CDR1 is SGHTA and CDR2 is FQGNSA. Trimming took 4 bases from V and 2 from J, leaving 18 bases between them. The CDR3 spans 17 residues. CDR3 sequence reads: CASSSLQGRAPYNEQFF. CDR3 bases: TGTGCCAGCAGCTCGCTTCAGGGGAGGGCTCCCTACAATGAGCAGTTCTTC.

This clonotype was observed at least ten times. The chain combines TRBV12-3 or TRBV12-4 with TRBJ2-1, with D possibly TRBD2 on 6 matching bases. The CDR3 covers 15 residues. V dropped 4 bases and J dropped 5 bases, with 15 bases sitting between them. Here the CDR3 reads CASSYQTSVNNEQFF. The CDR3 DNA is TGTGCCAGCAGTTACCAGACTAGTGTGAACAATGAGCAGTTCTTC.

This clonotype was counted at least ten times. The chain uses TRBV5-1 and TRBJ1-1, with unresolved D. The germline V and J ends were trimmed by 2 bases and 1 base, with 9 bases remaining between them. The CDR3 is 14 residues long. CDR1 and CDR2 (germline): SGHRS, YFSETQ. The CDR3 coding sequence is TGCGCCAGCAGCTTATGGGGATCGAACACTGAAGCTTTCTTT. Residues: CASSLWGSNTEAFF.

This clonotype was observed a few times. The chain recombines TRBV2 with TRBJ2-7, with 8 bases that match TRBD1. The germline V gene has CDR1 SNHLY and CDR2 FYNNEI. The J segment lost 6 bases and the V segment lost 11 bases, leaving 12 bases of the junction unmatched. This CDR3 region has 13 residues. Here the CDR3 reads CAGRVDRAGEQYF. For the CDR3, the DNA is TGTGCCGGCCGAGTGGACAGGGCCGGCGAGCAGTACTTC. The whole variable domain, remainder taken from reference TRBV2 and TRBJ2-7, is EPEVTQTPSHQVTQMGQEVILRCVPISNHLYFYWYRQILGQKVEFLVSFYNNEISEKSEIFDDQFSVERPDGSNFTLKIRSTKLEDSAMYFCAGRVDRAGEQYFGPGTRLTVT.

About this clonotype: This may come from a read error, since a much larger clone is one base off. The J gene is TRBJ1-6, the V gene TRBV11-2; no definite D call. Trimming shortened V by 7 bases and J by 7 bases, and 8 bases separated the two germline ends. Germline CDR1 is SGHAT and CDR2 is FQNNGV. The CDR3 is 12 amino acids. CDR3 coding DNA: TGTGCCAGCATCTCCCGGAATTCACCCCTCCACTTT. It codes for CASISRNSPLHF.

In its sample, this clonotype was seen many times. The V gene is TRBV6-1, the J gene TRBJ1-1; TRBD1 agrees at 8 bases. The V gene's germline CDR1 is MNHNS and CDR2 SASEGT. The junction had 8 bases not matched to a gene; V was cut back by 7 bases and J by 1 base. This CDR3 comprises 15 residues. The DNA of the CDR3 is TGTGCCAGCAACCGCGACAGGGGATGGAACACTGAAGCTTTCTTT. This sequence encodes CASNRDRGWNTEAFF.

At least ten counts were recorded for this clonotype. The chain is built from TRBV28 and TRBJ2-7, with unresolved D. V was pared by 7 bases and J by 2 bases, with 18 bases between. Germline V CDR1 and CDR2: MDHEN, SYDVKM. This CDR3 region has 15 residues. The DNA for the CDR3 is TGTGCCAGCACCGAACCGGCGACAAAGCCCTACGAGCAGTACTTC. Translating it yields CASTEPATKPYEQYF.

The sample holds many counts of this clonotype. V gene TRBV28 combines with J gene TRBJ2-7; D unclear. CDR3 length: 12 amino acids. The germline gives CDR1 MDHEN, CDR2 SYDVKM. The ends were cut back, 7 bases at V and 2 bases at J, with 9 bases in the middle. The CDR3 here is CASTKDPYEQYF. For the CDR3, the DNA is TGTGCCAGCACGAAGGACCCCTACGAGCAGTACTTC.

The table lists this clonotype with many counts. This rearrangement joins TRBV5-1 to TRBJ2-3; D unclear. Trimming left V 0 bases short and J 3 bases short, with 8 bases between. Germline CDR1 reads SGHRS; CDR2 reads YFSETQ. The length of the CDR3 is 14 residues. CDR3 sequence: CASSLVIGTDTQYF. CDR3 bases: TGCGCCAGCAGCTTGGTTATCGGAACAGATACGCAGTATTTT.

This clonotype has at least ten counts. The V and J genes are TRBV12-3 or TRBV12-4 and TRBJ1-5; D is ambiguous. This CDR3 region has 17 residues. V lost 6 bases and J lost 0, with 18 bases in between. The CDR3 DNA reads TGTGCCAGCAGGCCCGGGAACAGCTTCTATAGCAATCAGCCCCAGCATTTT. Its protein product is CASRPGNSFYSNQPQHF.

Only a few counts were recorded for this clonotype. This rearrangement joins TRBV24-1 to TRBJ1-1; tentative D call: TRBD1 (5 bases). The CDR3 has 15 residues. Germline values: CDR1 KGHDR, CDR2 SFDVKD. Trimming cost V 5 bases and J 10 bases, with 22 bases left between them. CDR3 sequence reads: CATSGGGGRRTGAFF. DNA for the CDR3: TGTGCCACCAGTGGGGGGGGAGGTAGGCGCACAGGAGCTTTCTTT.

The chain links TRBV19 to TRBJ2-2, with a weak D call TRBD2 (6 bases). Trimming cost V 7 bases and J 2 bases, with 14 bases left between them. CDR1 LNHDA and CDR2 SQIVND come from the germline V gene (reference sequence). The CDR3 is 15 amino acids. CDR3: CASNERVANTGELFF. The DNA of the CDR3 is TGTGCCAGTAACGAGCGGGTTGCCAACACCGGGGAGCTGTTTTTT.

At least ten counts were recorded for this clonotype. This rearrangement joins TRBV7-9 to TRBJ2-7, with 9 bases lining up with TRBD1. CDR3 length equals 14 residues. V was clipped by 5 bases and J by 6 bases; unmatched bases: 8. Germline loops: CDR1 SEHNR, CDR2 FQNEAQ (reference sequence). In DNA, the CDR3 is TGTGCCAGCAGCCTGGGACAGGGTAAGGGCGAGCAGTACTTC. This gives the protein CASSLGQGKGEQYF.

This clonotype was found many times. This chain connects TRBV20-1 to TRBJ2-3; 8 nucleotides line up with TRBD2. The germline gives CDR1 DFQATT, CDR2 SNEGSKA (reference sequence). This CDR3 spans 12 amino acids. With 5 bases clipped from V and 3 bases from J, the junction kept 1 base outside the gene matches. The CDR3 sequence: CSALAGTDTQYF. The CDR3 DNA is TGCAGTGCTTTAGCGGGAACAGATACGCAGTATTTT.

The chain combines TRBV25-1 with TRBJ1-1; D ambiguous. CDR1 and CDR2 from the germline V gene are MGHDK and SYGVNS. Trimming removed 5 bases at V and 4 bases at J, with 11 bases between. The CDR3 length is 13 residues. The CDR3 is CASSSNQRTEAFF. The CDR3 DNA follows: TGTGCCAGCAGTTCTAATCAGCGCACTGAAGCTTTCTTT.

J is TRBJ2-1 and V is TRBV7-2; 8 bases are a match to TRBD1. Germline V gene data show CDR1 as SGHTA and CDR2 as FQGNSA. CDR3 length equals 15 residues. Germline trimming cut 2 bases from V and 3 bases from J; bases unmatched to any gene: 3. The CDR3 nucleotides read TGTGCCAGCAGCTTAACACAGGGGGGCTACAATGAGCAGTTCTTC. It codes for CASSLTQGGYNEQFF.

The chain carries TRBV7-2 and TRBJ2-2, with D perhaps matching TRBD2 (5 bases). The CDR3 contains 14 residues. Trimming took off 6 bases at V and 7 bases at J, with 15 bases between the two ends. The V gene's germline CDR1 is SGHTA and CDR2 FQGNSA. The CDR3 DNA reads TGTGCCAGCAGGTCCAGAGGGAGCGACGGGGAGCTGTTTTTT. This gives the protein CASRSRGSDGELFF.

V and J are TRBV2 and TRBJ1-1, with 7 bases aligning to TRBD1. Germline CDR1 reads SNHLY; CDR2 reads FYNNEI. This CDR3 comprises 16 residues. The V gene end was trimmed by 5 bases and the J gene end by 4 bases; junction bases not matched to a gene: 13. CDR3 DNA: TGTGCCAGCAGTCGCGGACAGGCACCCTCTAGCACTGAAGCTTTCTTT. This sequence encodes CASSRGQAPSSTEAFF.

This clonotype was counted a few times. One base away lies a much larger clone, so this may be a sequencing read error. The J gene is TRBJ1-5, the V gene TRBV6-1; D is uncertain. This CDR3 is built from 11 residues. The V gene lost 3 bases and the J gene lost 6 bases, with 3 bases spanning the gap. The germline V gene encodes CDR1 MNHNS and CDR2 SASEGT. In DNA form, the CDR3 reads TGTGCCAGCAGTGACGGTCAGCCCCAGCATTTT. Protein product: CASSDGQPQHF.

The sample holds a few counts of this clonotype. CDR3 sequence (DNA): TGTGCCTGGATGGGGAGGACTGAAGCTTTCTTT. Amino acid sequence: CAWMGRTEAFF. The chain combines TRBV30 with TRBJ1-1, with unresolved D. V was trimmed by 4 bases and J by 5 bases, leaving 8 bases between them. Per germline, CDR1 GTSNPN and CDR2 SVGIG (reference sequence). This CDR3 is 11 amino acids long. The variable domain in full, with the rest retrieved from reference TRBV30 and TRBJ1-1, is SQTIHQWPATLVQPVGSPLSLECTVEGTSNPNLYWYRQAAGRGLQLLFYSVGIGQISSEVPQNLSASRPQDRQFILSSKKLLLSDSGFYLCAWMGRTEAFFGQGTRLTVV.